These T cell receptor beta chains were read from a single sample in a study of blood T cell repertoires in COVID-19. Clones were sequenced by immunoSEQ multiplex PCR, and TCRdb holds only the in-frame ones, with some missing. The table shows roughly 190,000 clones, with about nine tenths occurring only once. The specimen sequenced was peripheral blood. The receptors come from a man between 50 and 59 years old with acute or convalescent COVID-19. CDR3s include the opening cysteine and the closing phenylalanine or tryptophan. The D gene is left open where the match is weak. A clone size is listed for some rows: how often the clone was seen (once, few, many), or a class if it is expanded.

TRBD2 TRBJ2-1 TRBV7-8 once CASSFDRTSGSSYNEQFF TGTGCCAGCAGCTTCGATCGGACTAGCGGAAGCTCCTACAATGAGCAGTTCTTC
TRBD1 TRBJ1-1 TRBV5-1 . CASSFEGADTEAFF TGCGCCAGCAGCTTCGAGGGGGCGGACACTGAAGCTTTCTTT
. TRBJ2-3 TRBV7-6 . CASSLTGPPTDTQYF TGTGCCAGCAGCCTCACAGGGCCCCCCACAGATACGCAGTATTTT
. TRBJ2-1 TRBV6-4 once CASSGGREQFF TGTGCCAGCAGTGGAGGGAGAGAGCAGTTCTTC
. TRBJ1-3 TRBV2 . CASSDPGGQNTIYF TGTGCCAGCAGTGACCCCGGGGGGCAAAACACCATATATTTT
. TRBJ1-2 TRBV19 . CASSIDLRTPYGYTF TGTGCCAGTAGTATAGATCTACGGACACCCTATGGCTACACCTTC
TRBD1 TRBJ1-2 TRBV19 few CASSPQGLDYGYTF TGTGCCAGTAGTCCACAGGGGCTCGACTATGGCTACACCTTC
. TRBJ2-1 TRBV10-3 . CASGNQSYNEQFF TGTGCTAGCGGAAACCAATCCTACAATGAGCAGTTCTTC
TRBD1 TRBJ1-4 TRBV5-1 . CASSSGDRENEKLFF TGCGCCAGCAGCTCTGGGGACAGAGAGAATGAAAAACTGTTTTTT
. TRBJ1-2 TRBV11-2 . CASSLDRGPGGYTF TGTGCCAGCAGCTTAGATCGCGGCCCGGGGGGCTACACCTTC
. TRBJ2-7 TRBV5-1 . CASSVTGPYEQYF TGCGCCAGCAGCGTGACAGGACCCTACGAGCAGTACTTC
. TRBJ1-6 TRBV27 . CASSGSRGTYNSPLHF TGTGCCAGCAGTGGGTCCCGGGGTACCTATAATTCACCCCTCCACTTT
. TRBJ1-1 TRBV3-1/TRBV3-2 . CAPRLVNTEAFF TGTGCCCCGCGGTTGGTGAACACTGAAGCTTTCTTT
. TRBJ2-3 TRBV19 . CASGRTRITDTQYF TGTGCCAGTGGACGGACTCGAATCACAGATACGCAGTATTTT
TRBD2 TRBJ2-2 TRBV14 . CASRQSGGAHRTGELFF TGTGCCAGCAGACAGAGCGGGGGGGCTCATCGTACCGGGGAGCTGTTTTTT
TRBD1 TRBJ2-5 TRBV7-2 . CASSYGTGVYRETQYF TGTGCCAGCAGCTATGGGACAGGCGTGTATCGAGAGACCCAGTACTTC
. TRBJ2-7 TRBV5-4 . CASSLQGTYEQYF TGTGCCAGCAGCTTGCAGGGAACCTACGAGCAGTACTTC
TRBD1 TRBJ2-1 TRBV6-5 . CASTGTGRGNEQFF TGTGCCAGTACCGGGACAGGGAGAGGTAATGAGCAGTTCTTC
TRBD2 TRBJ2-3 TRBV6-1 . CASSESSGGADTQYF TGTGCCAGCAGTGAAAGTAGCGGGGGCGCAGATACGCAGTATTTT
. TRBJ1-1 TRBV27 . CASSLQGQGLNTEAFF TGTGCCAGCAGTTTACAAGGGCAGGGCTTGAACACTGAAGCTTTCTTT
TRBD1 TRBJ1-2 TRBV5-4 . CASSLPPGQGNYGYTF TGTGCCAGCAGCTTACCCCCGGGACAGGGAAACTATGGCTACACCTTC
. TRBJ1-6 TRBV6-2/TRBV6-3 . CASSYSKQGYNSPLHF TGTGCCAGCAGTTACTCGAAGCAGGGGTATAATTCACCCCTCCACTTT
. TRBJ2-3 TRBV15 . CATSRVNGFTDTQYF TGTGCCACCAGCAGAGTGAACGGTTTCACAGATACGCAGTATTTT
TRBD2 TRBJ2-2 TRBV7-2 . CASSLVLAGGPPSTGELFF TGTGCCAGCAGCTTAGTACTAGCGGGAGGGCCGCCCAGCACCGGGGAGCTGTTTTTT
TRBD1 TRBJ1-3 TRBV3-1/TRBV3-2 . CASSQGGTVGNTIYF TGTGCCAGCAGCCAAGGGGGGACAGTCGGAAACACCATATATTTT
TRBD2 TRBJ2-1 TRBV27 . CASSTTSGGFNEQFF TGTGCCAGCAGTACGACTAGCGGGGGATTTAATGAGCAGTTCTTC
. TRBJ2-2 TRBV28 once CASSSYPHTPNTGELFF TGTGCCAGCAGTTCATACCCACACACCCCGAACACCGGGGAGCTGTTTTTT
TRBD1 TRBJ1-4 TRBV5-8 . CASSSGQGPVNEKLFF TGTGCCAGCAGCTCCGGACAGGGGCCCGTTAATGAAAAACTGTTTTTT
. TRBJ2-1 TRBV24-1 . CATSDLPSGPTNEQFF TGTGCCACCAGTGATTTGCCCAGCGGGCCTACTAATGAGCAGTTCTTC
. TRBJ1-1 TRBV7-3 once CASSLAMNTEAFF TGTGCCAGCAGCTTAGCTATGAACACTGAAGCTTTCTTT
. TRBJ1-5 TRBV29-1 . CSVGWGGSQPQHF TGCAGCGTTGGCTGGGGGGGGAGTCAGCCCCAGCATTTT
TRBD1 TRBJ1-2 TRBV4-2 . CASSQGDRVVYGYTF TGTGCCAGCAGCCAAGGAGACAGGGTTGTATATGGCTACACCTTC
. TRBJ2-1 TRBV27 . CASSSDWYNEQFF TGTGCCAGCAGTTCGGACTGGTACAATGAGCAGTTCTTC
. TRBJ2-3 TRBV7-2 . CASSPLSGTDTQYF TGTGCCAGCAGTCCCCTTAGCGGCACAGATACGCAGTATTTT
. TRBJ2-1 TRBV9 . CASSVELKPYNEQFF TGTGCCAGCAGCGTAGAACTGAAACCCTACAATGAGCAGTTCTTC
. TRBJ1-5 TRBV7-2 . CASSLLGRSNQPQHF TGTGCCAGCAGCTTACTTGGCAGAAGCAATCAGCCCCAGCATTTT
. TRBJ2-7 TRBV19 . CASSLGGNYEQYF TGTGCCAGTAGTCTCGGCGGGAACTACGAGCAGTACTTC
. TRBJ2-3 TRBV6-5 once CASSPGQYTDTQYF TGTGCCAGCAGCCCCGGACAGTACACAGATACGCAGTATTTT
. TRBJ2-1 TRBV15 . CATSRQLGQGLNEQFF TGTGCCACCAGCAGACAGCTTGGCCAGGGTTTAAATGAGCAGTTCTTC
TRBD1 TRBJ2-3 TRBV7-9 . CASSLYRGPPFTDTQYF TGTGCCAGCAGCTTATACAGGGGGCCTCCCTTCACAGATACGCAGTATTTT
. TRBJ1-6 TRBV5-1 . CASSYTQGIRNSPLHF TGCGCCAGCAGCTACACCCAGGGGATTCGGAATTCACCCCTCCACTTT
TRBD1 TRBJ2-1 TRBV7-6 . CASSARQGAYNEQFF TGTGCCAGCAGCGCCCGACAGGGGGCCTACAATGAGCAGTTCTTC
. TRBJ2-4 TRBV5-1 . CASSLVSTDLKNIQYF TGCGCCAGCAGCTTGGTCTCAACAGACCTCAAAAACATTCAGTACTTC
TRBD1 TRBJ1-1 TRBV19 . CASSIRTGSPEAFF TGTGCCAGTAGTATAAGGACAGGGAGCCCTGAAGCTTTCTTT
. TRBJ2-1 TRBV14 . CASSQAYNEQFF TGTGCCAGCAGCCAAGCGTATAATGAGCAGTTCTTC
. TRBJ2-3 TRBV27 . CASSPEGVTQYF TGTGCCAGCAGTCCAGAGGGGGTTACGCAGTATTTT
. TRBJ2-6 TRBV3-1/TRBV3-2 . CASSPHDLGNVLTF TGTGCCAGCAGCCCCCACGACTTAGGCAACGTCCTGACTTTC
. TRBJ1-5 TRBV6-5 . CASSYPGSYSNQPQHF TGTGCCAGCAGTTACCCAGGGTCTTATAGCAATCAGCCCCAGCATTTT
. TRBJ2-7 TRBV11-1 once CASSPAPYVEQYF TGTGCCAGCAGCCCCGCCCCCTACGTCGAGCAGTACTTC
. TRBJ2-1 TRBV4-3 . CASSQDGSRGNYYNEQFF TGCGCCAGCAGCCAGGACGGGTCTCGGGGGAACTACTACAATGAGCAGTTCTTC
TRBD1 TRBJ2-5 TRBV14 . CASSQPGQGWQTQYF TGTGCCAGCAGCCAGCCGGGACAGGGGTGGCAGACCCAGTACTTC
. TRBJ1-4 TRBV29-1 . CSQGTNEKLFF TGCAGTCAGGGGACTAATGAAAAACTGTTTTTT